Each of the 25 T cell receptor beta chains below was sequenced from the same sample in a study of T-cell reconstitution after alpha-beta-depleted transplantation in children. The authors prepared the TCRbeta library with unique molecular identifiers. TCRdb re-called the PCR reads through MiXCR, storing one row per CDR3 protein. The table lists 500,000 to 650,000 distinct CDR3 sequences, 11% of them singletons. The sample in question was PBMCs, mostly from graft donor cells, obtained 180 days after TCRalphabeta/CD19-depleted stem cell transplant. These receptors were collected from a female patient aged 2-15 years who had a stem cell transplant for aplastic anemia, so the T cells may come from the graft donor.

The chain links TRBV28 to TRBJ1-5, with D perhaps TRBD1 (6 bases). V was cut by 5 bases and J by 11 bases, with 25 bases left in between. The CDR3 is 16 residues long. Germline CDR1 reads MDHEN; CDR2 reads SYDVKM. As DNA, the CDR3 is TGTGCCAGCAGTCCCCAACTGCAGGGGCCCGGGGGGGCCCAGCATTTT. The encoded protein is CASSPQLQGPGGAQHF.

This clonotype has a count of ten or more. The chain links TRBV12-3 or TRBV12-4 to TRBJ2-4; D is unresolved. The CDR3 is made up of 17 amino acids. Trimming shortened V by 1 base and J by 1 base, and 14 bases separated the two germline ends. The CDR3 coding sequence is TGTGCCAGCAGTTTAGATTGGCAGCTCAGGGCCAAAAACATTCAGTACTTC. Amino acids: CASSLDWQLRAKNIQYF.

This clonotype has just a few counts. The V call is TRBV28, the J call TRBJ2-1; D not resolved. The V end was cut by 6 bases, the J end by 4 bases, with 19 bases between. The CDR3 totals 16 residues. CDR1 is MDHEN and CDR2 is SYDVKM in the germline V gene. The chain's CDR3 is CASSSITSRRYNEQFF. DNA of the CDR3: TGTGCCAGCAGCTCGATCACCTCCAGGCGGTACAATGAGCAGTTCTTC.

This clonotype appeared a few times. This chain connects TRBV12-3 or TRBV12-4 to TRBJ2-7; D call uncertain. The CDR3 has 14 residues. The V end lost 5 bases, the J end lost 4 bases, and 15 bases lay between the germline ends. CDR3 protein: CASSPRTRRYEQYF. The CDR3, as DNA: TGTGCCAGCAGTCCTAGGACCCGGCGATACGAGCAGTACTTC.

This clonotype came up a few times. The rearrangement uses TRBV11-2 and TRBJ2-7; 7 nucleotides agree with TRBD2. Germline CDR1 is SGHAT and CDR2 is FQNNGV. The V and J ends lost 7 bases and 4 bases, in that order; junction bases with no gene match: 4. The CDR3 has 12 amino acids. The CDR3 spells CASTPGGYEQYV. The CDR3 bases are TGTGCCAGCACCCCGGGGGGATACGAGCAGTACGTC.

This clonotype turned up a few times. The chain carries TRBV7-2 and TRBJ2-4, with D possibly TRBD1 on 6 matching bases. Trimming took off 5 bases at V and 0 bases at J, with 14 bases between the two ends. Per germline, CDR1 SGHTA and CDR2 FQGNSA. The CDR3 length is 16 residues. The CDR3, as DNA: TGTGCCAGCAGCCAAGGACAGCCACTAGCCAAAAACATTCAGTACTTC. This translates into CASSQGQPLAKNIQYF.

This chain connects TRBV7-2 to TRBJ2-3; D tentatively reads TRBD1 or TRBD2 (5 bases each). Trimming removed 1 base from V and 2 bases from J, with 10 bases in between. Germline assignment: CDR1 SGHTA and CDR2 FQGNSA. The CDR3 totals 15 residues. CDR3 residues: CASSLGSGPTDTQYF. Here the CDR3 DNA reads TGTGCCAGCAGCTTAGGGTCGGGGCCCACAGATACGCAGTATTTT.

This clonotype was seen more than once but under ten times. The chain recombines TRBV5-1 with TRBJ2-3, with a tentative D call TRBD2 (6 bases). Germline values: CDR1 SGHRS, CDR2 YFSETQ. The ends were cut back, 1 base at V and 2 bases at J, with 11 bases in the middle. The CDR3 is 15 residues long. The CDR3 DNA sequence: TGCGCCAGCAGCTTGTTAGCGGCCCCCACAGATACGCAGTATTTT. Translation gives CASSLLAAPTDTQYF.

This clonotype was recorded many times. CDR3 residues: CASSPPGVAGSYEQYF. The DNA for the CDR3 is TGTGCCAGCAGCCCCCCGGGGGTAGCGGGGTCCTACGAGCAGTACTTC. This rearrangement joins TRBV7-9 to TRBJ2-7; 8 nucleotides line up with TRBD2. CDR3 length: 16 residues. V shed 5 bases, J shed 1 base, and the junction held 10 bases outside the gene matches. Germline CDR1 SEHNR, CDR2 FQNEAQ (reference sequence). The whole variable domain, remainder taken from reference TRBV7-9 and TRBJ2-7, is DTGVSQNPRHKITKRGQNVTFRCDPISEHNRLYWYRQTLGQGPEFLTYFQNEAQLEKSRLLSDRFSAERPKGSFSTLEIQRTEQGDSAMYLCASSPPGVAGSYEQYFGPGTRLTVT.

The chain recombines TRBV7-8 with TRBJ2-3; TRBD2 matches 11 bases. The trim removed 6 bases at V and 2 bases at J, leaving 10 bases unmatched. CDR3 length: 17 amino acids. From germline, CDR1 is SGHVS and CDR2 FQNEAQ. The chain's CDR3 is CASRSLAGAVLTDTQYF. CDR3 DNA sequence: TGTGCCAGCAGGTCACTAGCGGGGGCTGTCCTCACAGATACGCAGTATTTT.

The chain joins TRBV20-1 to TRBJ2-1, with a tentative D call TRBD2 (6 bases). CDR3 length: 13 amino acids. CDR1 is DFQATT and CDR2 is SNEGSKA in the germline V gene (reference sequence). CDR3 amino acids: CRAPRAGLDEQFF. In nucleotides, the CDR3 is TGCAGGGCCCCCCGTGCGGGACTCGATGAGCAGTTCTTC.

This clonotype was counted a few times. The chain is built from TRBV11-2 and TRBJ2-1; TRBD2 agrees at 10 bases. CDR3 length: 18 amino acids. In germline, CDR1 is SGHAT, CDR2 FQNNGV. The V and J ends lost 3 bases and 6 bases, in that order; junction bases with no gene match: 14. The CDR3 sequence: CASSLIPSGRIGANEQFF. Here the CDR3 DNA reads TGTGCCAGCAGCTTGATTCCTAGCGGGAGAATCGGGGCCAATGAGCAGTTCTTC.

This clonotype was seen a few times. V is TRBV7-9 and J is TRBJ2-3, with TRBD1 matching over 7 bases. Germline V gene data show CDR1 as SEHNR and CDR2 as FQNEAQ (reference sequence). CDR3 length: 14 amino acids. Losses at the gene ends were 5 bases for V and 2 bases for J; bases not matched to a gene: 4. For the CDR3, the DNA is TGTGCCAGCAGCGCAACAGGGGACACAGATACGCAGTATTTT. Its protein is CASSATGDTDTQYF.

The chain links TRBV12-3 or TRBV12-4 to TRBJ2-7; D gene unclear. V was shortened by 1 base and J by 3 bases, with 7 bases between the two germline ends. The CDR3 is made up of 13 amino acids. In DNA, the CDR3 is TGTGCCAGCAGTTTAGATGTGGACTACGAGCAGTACTTC. As protein: CASSLDVDYEQYF.

This clonotype was seen at least ten times. The V call is TRBV4-3, the J call TRBJ1-4; possible D gene TRBD1, 6 bases. The CDR3 has 13 residues. The germline V and J ends were trimmed by 8 bases and 5 bases, with 12 bases remaining between them. Germline V gene lookup returns CDR1 LGHNA and CDR2 YSLEER. The DNA for the CDR3 is TGCGCCAGCGGTGGACAGCAAAATGAAAAACTGTTTTTT. It specifies CASGGQQNEKLFF.

This clonotype has a handful of counts. The V and J genes are TRBV4-3 and TRBJ1-1; the D gene is possibly TRBD1 (6 bases). The germline V and J ends were trimmed by 8 bases and 5 bases, with 15 bases remaining between them. There are 13 residues in the CDR3. Germline CDR1 LGHNA, CDR2 YSLEER. The CDR3 nucleotides are TGCGCCAGCCGAGAAGGAACAGGGACTGAAGCTTTCTTT. Its translation is CASREGTGTEAFF.

Here the CDR3 DNA reads TGTGCCAGCAGCCTCAGGGTGGCCCAAGAGACCCAGTACTTC. It is translated as CASSLRVAQETQYF. The chain combines TRBV7-2 with TRBJ2-5; D is perhaps TRBD1 (5 bases). Between the trimmed V and J ends, which lost 5 bases and 1 base, there was a span of 11 bases. The CDR3 covers 14 residues. Germline-derived CDR1 and CDR2 are SGHTA and FQGNSA.

This clonotype was seen ten or more times. The chain combines TRBV5-1 with TRBJ2-6, with D maybe TRBD2 (5 bases). This CDR3 spans 15 amino acids. V shed 3 bases and J shed 1 base, with 8 bases lying between them. CDR1 and CDR2 (germline): SGHRS, YFSETQ. Written as DNA, the CDR3 is TGCGCCAGCAGCTCTAGCTGGTCTGGGGCCAACGTCCTGACTTTC. Translating it yields CASSSSWSGANVLTF. Full variable domain (rest looked up from reference TRBV5-1 and TRBJ2-6): KAGVTQTPRYLIKTRGQQVTLSCSPISGHRSVSWYQQTPGQGLQFLFEYFSETQRNKGNFPGRFSGRQFSNSRSEMNVSTLELGDSALYLCASSSSWSGANVLTFGAGSRLTVL.

The genes are TRBV24-1 and TRBJ2-7; 10 bases line up with TRBD1. CDR3 length: 15 amino acids. Germline V gene lookup returns CDR1 KGHDR and CDR2 SFDVKD. Unmatched junction bases numbered 9, after V lost 7 bases and J lost 4 bases. The CDR3 loop reads CATRGQGQVGYEQYF. In DNA form, the CDR3 reads TGTGCCACCAGGGGACAGGGGCAAGTCGGATACGAGCAGTACTTC.

The chain links TRBV6-1 to TRBJ2-7, with 10 bases identical to TRBD1. Germline V gene sequence: CDR1 MNHNS, CDR2 SASEGT. The junction had 9 bases not matched to a gene; V was cut back by 6 bases and J by 7 bases. CDR3 length: 14 residues. This CDR3 is CASSSDRGPGEQYF. In DNA, the CDR3 is TGTGCCAGCAGCTCCGACAGGGGGCCGGGGGAGCAGTACTTC.

V is TRBV6-2 or TRBV6-3 and J is TRBJ1-1, with D hard to call. V was shortened by 2 bases and J by 7 bases, with 8 bases between the two germline ends. Germline V CDR1 and CDR2: MNHEY, SVGEGT. This CDR3 contains 12 residues. CDR3 sequence reads: CASSYIPFEAFF. In DNA, the CDR3 is TGTGCCAGCAGTTACATCCCCTTTGAAGCTTTCTTT.

This clonotype was seen ten or more times. V and J are TRBV28 and TRBJ2-5; D remains unclear. This CDR3 is built from 13 residues. The V gene's germline CDR1 is MDHEN and CDR2 SYDVKM. V gave up 2 bases and J gave up 7 bases, with 11 bases separating them. The CDR3 sequence is CASSLEVYGTQYF. The DNA of the CDR3 is TGTGCCAGCAGTTTAGAGGTCTATGGGACCCAGTACTTC.

There are many counts of this clonotype. The chain employs TRBV29-1 and TRBJ2-1, with no clear D. V was pared by 4 bases and J by 2 bases, with 9 bases between. CDR3 length: 13 residues. Looked up from germline, CDR1 is SQVTM and CDR2 is ANQGSEA. DNA for the CDR3: TGCAGCGTTGTTAGGGTCGCCTACAATGAGCAGTTCTTC. Translated, it gives CSVVRVAYNEQFF.

The genes are TRBV6-5 and TRBJ1-1, with D perhaps TRBD1 (5 bases). Germline CDR1 reads MNHEY; CDR2 reads SVGAGI. Trimming took 6 bases from V and 8 from J, leaving 13 bases between them. CDR3 size: 12 residues. CDR3 sequence (DNA): TGTGCCAGCAGGACCGACAGCCCCGAAGCTTTCTTT. This gives the protein CASRTDSPEAFF.

This clonotype was found many times. This chain uses TRBV6-1 with TRBJ1-1, with D possibly matching TRBD1 (6 bases). The CDR3 covers 14 residues. CDR1 and CDR2 from the germline V gene are MNHNS and SASEGT. Between the trimmed V and J ends, which lost 7 bases and 0 bases, there was a span of 12 bases. This CDR3 is CASNPGQLNTEAFF. CDR3 nucleotides: TGTGCCAGCAACCCAGGACAGCTGAACACTGAAGCTTTCTTT.